This T cell receptor (beta chain) was observed in a study of Graves' ophthalmopathy and Graves' hyperthyroidism. There are 14 residues in the CDR3. From germline, CDR1 is SGHTA and CDR2 FQGNSA. V gave up 3 bases and J gave up 4 bases, with 10 bases separating them. In donors with ophthalmopathy, activity was moderate-to-severe, with CAS ≥3, NOSPECS ≥4 and duration under 3 months. No donor had other autoimmune disease, uncontrolled infection, pregnancy or lactation. As diagnostic evidence, clinical symptoms, serum thyroxine, TRAb, thyroid ultrasound and orbital computed tomography were relied upon. The TCR beta CDR3 regions underwent amplification from RNA transcripts. Second-round multiplex PCR came after a first-round RT-PCR that employed HTBI primers. MiXCR, run by TCRdb on the multiplex PCR reads, gives a single entry per CDR3 protein. The sample records 200,000 to 250,000 distinct CDR3 sequences, roughly 21% being singletons.

This clonotype was seen only once. The chain uses TRBV7-2 and TRBJ1-5; D remains ambiguous. The specimen sequenced was peripheral blood. The receptor was isolated from a woman between 50 and 59 years old with Graves' ophthalmopathy. CDR3 residues: CASSFGSSNQPQHF. The CDR3 DNA sequence: TGTGCCAGCAGCTTTGGCAGTTCAAATCAGCCCCAGCATTTT.